This T cell receptor (beta chain) was captured by sequencing in a study of OX40 agonist ivuxolimab in advanced cancers. Study in general: The dose-escalation cohort was about 83% male, with a mean age of around 54 years, ranging roughly 23 to 79. One patient with hepatocellular carcinoma and two with cutaneous melanoma, three in all, had partial responses. The study, taken as a whole, reports: Researchers report that CD8+ T cells had, on average, more expanded clones than CD4+.

The sampling schedule covered blood at baseline, cycle 4 day 1, and cycle 7 day 1. Trimming removed 8 bases from V and 3 bases from J; junction bases left unmatched: 6. The CDR3 has 15 amino acids. The V gene's germline CDR1 is SGDLS and CDR2 YYNGEE. Worth noting for this clone: Its specificity is unknown.

Generated by immunoSEQ multiplex PCR, the TCRdb table keeps only in-frame clones and is missing some. The sample records around 67,000 clones, about 81% being singletons. This sequence originates from an adult with an advanced solid tumor such as melanoma, head and neck, liver or kidney cancer. V usage is TRBV9 and J usage is TRBJ2-2, with TRBD2 matching 11 bases. The sample here was CD4+ or CD8+ T cells sorted from blood, taken in a trial of the OX40 agonist ivuxolimab. This CDR3 reads CASSTSGGYTGELFF. The CDR3 nucleotides are TGTGCCAGTTCCACTAGCGGGGGTTACACCGGGGAGCTGTTTTTT.